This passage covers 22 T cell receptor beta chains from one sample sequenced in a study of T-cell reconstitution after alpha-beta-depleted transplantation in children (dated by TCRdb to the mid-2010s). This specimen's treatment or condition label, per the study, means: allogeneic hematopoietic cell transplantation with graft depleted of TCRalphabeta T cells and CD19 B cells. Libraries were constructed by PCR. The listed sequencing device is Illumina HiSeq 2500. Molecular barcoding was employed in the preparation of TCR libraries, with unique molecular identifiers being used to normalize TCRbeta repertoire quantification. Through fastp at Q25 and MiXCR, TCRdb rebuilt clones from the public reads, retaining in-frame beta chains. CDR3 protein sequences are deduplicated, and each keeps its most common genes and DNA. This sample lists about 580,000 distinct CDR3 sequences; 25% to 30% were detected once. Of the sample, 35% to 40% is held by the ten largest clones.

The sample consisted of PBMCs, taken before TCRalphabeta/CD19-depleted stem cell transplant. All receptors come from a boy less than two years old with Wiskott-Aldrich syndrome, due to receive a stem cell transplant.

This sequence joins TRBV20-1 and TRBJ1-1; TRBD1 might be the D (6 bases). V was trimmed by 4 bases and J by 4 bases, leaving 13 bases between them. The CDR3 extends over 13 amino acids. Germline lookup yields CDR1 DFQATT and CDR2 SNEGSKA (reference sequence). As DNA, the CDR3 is TGCAGTGCTAAGTACAGGGTGCCCACTGAAGCTTTCTTT. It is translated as CSAKYRVPTEAFF.

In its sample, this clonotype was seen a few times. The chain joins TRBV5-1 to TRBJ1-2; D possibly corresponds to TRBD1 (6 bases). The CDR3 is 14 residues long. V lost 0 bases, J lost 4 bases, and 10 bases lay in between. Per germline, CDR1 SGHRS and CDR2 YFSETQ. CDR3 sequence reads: CASSLAEGGYGYTF. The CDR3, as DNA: TGCGCCAGCAGCTTGGCCGAGGGGGGCTATGGCTACACCTTC.

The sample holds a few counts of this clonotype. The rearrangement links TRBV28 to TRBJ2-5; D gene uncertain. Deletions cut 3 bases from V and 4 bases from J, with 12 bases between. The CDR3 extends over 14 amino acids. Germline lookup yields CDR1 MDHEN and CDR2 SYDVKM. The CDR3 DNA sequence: TGTGCCAGCAGTTTTTCCCAGTTAGGAGAGACCCAGTACTTC. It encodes CASSFSQLGETQYF.

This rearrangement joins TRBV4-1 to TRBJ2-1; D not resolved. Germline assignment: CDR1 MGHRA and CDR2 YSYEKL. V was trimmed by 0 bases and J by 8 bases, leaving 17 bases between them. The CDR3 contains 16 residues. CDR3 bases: TGCGCCAGCAGCCAAGAAAGGAGACACCCAACATATGAGCAGTTCTTC. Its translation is CASSQERRHPTYEQFF.

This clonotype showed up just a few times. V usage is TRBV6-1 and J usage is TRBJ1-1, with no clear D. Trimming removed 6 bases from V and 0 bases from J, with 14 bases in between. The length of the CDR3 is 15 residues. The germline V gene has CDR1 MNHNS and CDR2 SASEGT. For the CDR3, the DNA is TGTGCCAGCAGCCCCCTAGGCAGATTGAACACTGAAGCTTTCTTT. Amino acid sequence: CASSPLGRLNTEAFF.

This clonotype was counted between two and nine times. The CDR3, as DNA: TGCGCCAGCAGCACGAGGACTAGCGGGAGGAGGGATGAGCAGTTCTTC. It codes for CASSTRTSGRRDEQFF. This chain connects TRBV5-1 to TRBJ2-1, with 14 nucleotides matching TRBD2. V gave up 4 bases and J gave up 8 bases; unmatched junction bases: 8. CDR1 and CDR2 (germline): SGHRS, YFSETQ. CDR3 length: 16 amino acids.

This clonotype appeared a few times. CDR3 nucleotides: TGCGCCAGCAGCCGCGGGACAGGGGTTTCTGGGGCCAACGTCCTGACTTTC. It specifies CASSRGTGVSGANVLTF. The rearrangement uses TRBV5-1 and TRBJ2-6; 10 bases line up with TRBD1. Germline V gene lookup returns CDR1 SGHRS and CDR2 YFSETQ. The CDR3 is made up of 17 amino acids. The V segment lost 4 bases and the J segment 1 base; nucleotides outside the gene matches: 5. Full variable domain (remainder filled in from reference TRBV5-1 and TRBJ2-6): KAGVTQTPRYLIKTRGQQVTLSCSPISGHRSVSWYQQTPGQGLQFLFEYFSETQRNKGNFPGRFSGRQFSNSRSEMNVSTLELGDSALYLCASSRGTGVSGANVLTFGAGSRLTVL.

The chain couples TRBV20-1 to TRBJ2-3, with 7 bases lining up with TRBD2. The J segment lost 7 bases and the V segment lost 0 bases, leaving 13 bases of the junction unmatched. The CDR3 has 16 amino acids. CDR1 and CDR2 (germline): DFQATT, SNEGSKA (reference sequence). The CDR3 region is CSARDQLGGGPYTQYF. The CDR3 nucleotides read TGCAGTGCTAGAGATCAGCTGGGGGGAGGGCCGTATACGCAGTATTTT.

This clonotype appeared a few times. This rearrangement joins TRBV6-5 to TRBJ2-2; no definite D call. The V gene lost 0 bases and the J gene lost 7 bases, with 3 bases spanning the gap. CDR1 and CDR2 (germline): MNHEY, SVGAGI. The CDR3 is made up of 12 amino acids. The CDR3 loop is CASSYSNGELFF. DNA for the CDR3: TGTGCCAGCAGTTACTCGAACGGGGAGCTGTTTTTT.

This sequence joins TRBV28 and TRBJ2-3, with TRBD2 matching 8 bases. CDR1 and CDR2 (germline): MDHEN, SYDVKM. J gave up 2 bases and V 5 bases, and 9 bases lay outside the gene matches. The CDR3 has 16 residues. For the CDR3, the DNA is TGTGCCAGCAGTACCCCGACCGGGAGGGTCACAGATACGCAGTATTTT. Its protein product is CASSTPTGRVTDTQYF.

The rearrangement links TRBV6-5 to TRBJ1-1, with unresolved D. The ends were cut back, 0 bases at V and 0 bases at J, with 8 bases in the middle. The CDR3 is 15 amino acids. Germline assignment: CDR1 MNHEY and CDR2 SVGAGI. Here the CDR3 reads CASSYSISLNTEAFF. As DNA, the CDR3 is TGTGCCAGCAGTTACTCGATAAGTCTGAACACTGAAGCTTTCTTT.

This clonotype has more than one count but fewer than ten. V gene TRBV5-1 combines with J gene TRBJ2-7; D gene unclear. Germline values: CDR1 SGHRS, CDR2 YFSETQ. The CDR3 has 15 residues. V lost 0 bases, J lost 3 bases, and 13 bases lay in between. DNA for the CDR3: TGCGCCAGCAGCTTGGGAAATCTCATAGGCTACGAGCAGTACTTC. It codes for CASSLGNLIGYEQYF.

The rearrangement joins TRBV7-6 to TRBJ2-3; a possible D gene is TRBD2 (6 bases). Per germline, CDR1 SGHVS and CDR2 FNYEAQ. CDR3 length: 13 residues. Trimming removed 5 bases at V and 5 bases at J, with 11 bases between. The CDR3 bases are TGTGCCAGCAGCCGACTAGTGGAAGATACGCAGTATTTT. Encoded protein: CASSRLVEDTQYF. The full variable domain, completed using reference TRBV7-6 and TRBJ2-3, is GAGVSQSPRYKVTKRGQDVALRCDPISGHVSLYWYRQALGQGPEFLTYFNYEAQQDKSGLPNDRFSAERPEGSISTLTIQRTEQRDSAMYRCASSRLVEDTQYFGPGTRLTVL.

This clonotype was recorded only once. CDR3 sequence (DNA): TGCGCCAGCAGCCCACAGGAGAGCGAGCAGTACTTC. This encodes CASSPQESEQYF. This chain uses TRBV5-1 with TRBJ2-7, with D perhaps TRBD1 (5 bases). Germline V lookup: CDR1 SGHRS, CDR2 YFSETQ. The CDR3 loop spans 12 amino acids. V lost 4 bases and J lost 6, with 11 bases in between.

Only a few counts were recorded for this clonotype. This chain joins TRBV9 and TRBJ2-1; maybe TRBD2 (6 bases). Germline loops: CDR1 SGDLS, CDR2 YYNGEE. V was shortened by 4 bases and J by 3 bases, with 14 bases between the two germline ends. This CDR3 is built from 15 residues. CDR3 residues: CASSPTTGSYNEQFF. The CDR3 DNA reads TGTGCCAGCAGCCCTACTACCGGGAGCTACAATGAGCAGTTCTTC.

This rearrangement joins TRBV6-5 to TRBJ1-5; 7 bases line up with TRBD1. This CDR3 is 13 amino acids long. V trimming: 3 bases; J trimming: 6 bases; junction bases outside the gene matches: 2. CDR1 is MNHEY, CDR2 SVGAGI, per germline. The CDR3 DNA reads TGTGCCAGCAGTTATAACAGGGGTCAGCCCCAGCATTTT. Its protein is CASSYNRGQPQHF.

Written as DNA, the CDR3 is TGTGCCACCAGTGAGGCCGGGACTAGACGGCACAATGAGCAGTTCTTC. Protein sequence: CATSEAGTRRHNEQFF. The V call is TRBV24-1, the J call TRBJ2-1, with TRBD2 identical over 8 bases. J gave up 5 bases and V 4 bases, and 9 bases lay outside the gene matches. The germline CDR1 and CDR2 sequences are KGHDR and SFDVKD. This CDR3 region has 16 residues.

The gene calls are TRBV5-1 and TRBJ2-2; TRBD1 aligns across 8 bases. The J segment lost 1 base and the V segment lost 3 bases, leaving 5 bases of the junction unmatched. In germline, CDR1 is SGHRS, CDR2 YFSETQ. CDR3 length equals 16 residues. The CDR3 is CASSYKGQGNTGELFF. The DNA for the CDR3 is TGCGCCAGCAGCTATAAAGGACAGGGGAACACCGGGGAGCTGTTTTTT.

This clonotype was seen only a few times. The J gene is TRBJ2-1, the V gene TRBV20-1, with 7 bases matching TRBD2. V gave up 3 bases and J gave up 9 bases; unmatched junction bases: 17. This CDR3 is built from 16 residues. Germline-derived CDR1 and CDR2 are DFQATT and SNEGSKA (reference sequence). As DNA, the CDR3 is TGCAGTGCTAGGCCTGGAAGACTAGCCATATCCACTGAGCAGTTCTTC. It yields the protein CSARPGRLAISTEQFF.

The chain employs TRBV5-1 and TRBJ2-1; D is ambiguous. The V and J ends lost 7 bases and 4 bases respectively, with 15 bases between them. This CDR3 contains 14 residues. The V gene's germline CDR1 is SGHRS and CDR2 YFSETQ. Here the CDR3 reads CASRTQRLYNEQFF. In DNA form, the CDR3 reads TGCGCCAGCCGGACCCAGCGATTATACAATGAGCAGTTCTTC.

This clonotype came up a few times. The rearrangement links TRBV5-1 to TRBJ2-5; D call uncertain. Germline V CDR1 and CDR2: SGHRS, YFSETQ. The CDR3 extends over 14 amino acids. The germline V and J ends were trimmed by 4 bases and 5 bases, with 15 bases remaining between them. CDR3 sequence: CASSPNVPPETQYF. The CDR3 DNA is TGCGCCAGCAGCCCGAACGTCCCCCCGGAGACCCAGTACTTC.

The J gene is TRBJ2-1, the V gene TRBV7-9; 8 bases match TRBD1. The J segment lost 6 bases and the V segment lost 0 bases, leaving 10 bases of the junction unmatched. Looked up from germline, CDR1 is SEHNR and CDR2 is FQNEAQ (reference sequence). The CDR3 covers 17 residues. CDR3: CASSLAPRGQVINEQFF. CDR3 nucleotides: TGTGCCAGCAGCTTAGCGCCTCGGGGACAGGTGATCAATGAGCAGTTCTTC.